The clone carrying this TCR beta chain has just a few counts. The CDR3 spans 13 residues. V lost 1 base and J lost 5, with 8 bases in between. Germline values: CDR1 LGHNA, CDR2 YNFKEQ. These data come from a study of T-cell memory formation after mild COVID-19. Via MiXCR, TCRdb re-called the 5' RACE reads, giving one row per CDR3 protein. The table has around 150,000 distinct CDR3 sequences, roughly 15% seen once; the top ten hold roughly an eighth. This clonotype originated in an adult woman who had mild COVID-19 (a few samples of this study predate the infection). Cell type and time point are not known. The chain recombines TRBV4-2 with TRBJ1-1; D unclear. Sequencing was performed on PBMCs or a T cell subset sorted from them (not recorded which). The CDR3 protein is CASSQVVGTEAFF. CDR3 in DNA: TGTGCCAGCAGCCAAGTGGTGGGAACTGAAGCTTTCTTT.